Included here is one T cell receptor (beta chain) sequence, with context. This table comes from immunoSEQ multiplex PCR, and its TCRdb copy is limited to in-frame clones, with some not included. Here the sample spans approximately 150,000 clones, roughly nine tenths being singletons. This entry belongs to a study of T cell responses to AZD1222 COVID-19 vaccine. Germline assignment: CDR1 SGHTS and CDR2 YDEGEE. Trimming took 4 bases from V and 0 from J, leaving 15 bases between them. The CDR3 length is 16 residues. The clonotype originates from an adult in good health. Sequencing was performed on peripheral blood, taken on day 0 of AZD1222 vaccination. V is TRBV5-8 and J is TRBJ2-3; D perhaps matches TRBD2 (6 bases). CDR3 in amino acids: CASSPLGRGSTDTQYF. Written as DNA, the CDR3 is TGTGCCAGCAGCCCTTTAGGGCGGGGTAGCACAGATACGCAGTATTTT. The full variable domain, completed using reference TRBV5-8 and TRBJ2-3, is EAGVTQSPTHLIKTRGQQATLRCSPISGHTSVYWYQQALGLGLQFLLWYDEGEERNRGNFPPRFSGRQFPNYSSELNVNALELEDSALYLCASSPLGRGSTDTQYFGPGTRLTVL.